The 24 T cell receptor beta chains in this list originate from one sample, sequenced in a study of CD8 T cells in ankylosing spondylitis. The study's findings and limits: Seven to nine highly homologous variants formed a TCR beta motif that appeared characteristic of ankylosing spondylitis blood.

TCRdb called the 5' RACE reads again in MiXCR, with one record for every CDR3 protein. The table records under 950,000 distinct CDR3 sequences, roughly 20% of them present only once. Their cognate antigens are unknown. The sequencing input was blood, either unsorted or a sorted T cell fraction (not recorded which). The receptors here all came from a male donor with ankylosing spondylitis.

This clonotype was seen a handful of times. The J gene is TRBJ2-1, the V gene TRBV15; D possibly corresponds to TRBD2 (6 bases). Trimming shortened V by 2 bases and J by 1 base, and 12 bases separated the two germline ends. The CDR3 is made up of 16 amino acids. Germline loops: CDR1 LNHNV, CDR2 YYDKDF (reference sequence). CDR3 nucleotide sequence: TGTGCCACCAGCAGACTTACCGGAGGGTCCTACAATGAGCAGTTCTTC. Encoded protein: CATSRLTGGSYNEQFF.

The J gene is TRBJ2-1, the V gene TRBV28; TRBD1 agrees at 8 bases. From germline, CDR1 is MDHEN and CDR2 SYDVKM. This CDR3 has 18 residues. Unmatched junction bases numbered 12, after V lost 5 bases and J lost 0 bases. The CDR3 DNA reads TGTGCCAGCAGTCCCGACAGGGGCCTGGGGAGCTCCTACAATGAGCAGTTCTTC. It codes for CASSPDRGLGSSYNEQFF.

In its sample, this clonotype was seen a few times. V and J are TRBV9 and TRBJ2-5, with 7 nucleotides matching TRBD2. The germline gives CDR1 SGDLS, CDR2 YYNGEE. This CDR3 region has 15 residues. The trim removed 3 bases at V and 4 bases at J, leaving 9 bases unmatched. The CDR3 DNA is TGTGCCAGCAGCGCCGCCGGGACTACTCTAGAGACCCAGTACTTC. Residues: CASSAAGTTLETQYF.

The gene calls are TRBV7-3 and TRBJ1-1, with D maybe TRBD1 (5 bases). Between the trimmed V and J ends, which lost 5 bases and 6 bases, there was a span of 16 bases. This CDR3 has 14 residues. Germline CDR1 is SGHTA and CDR2 is FQGTGA. The CDR3 region is CASSPQGIPAEAFF. The CDR3 coding sequence is TGTGCCAGCAGCCCGCAGGGTATACCAGCTGAAGCTTTCTTT.

Many counts were recorded for this clonotype. The chain has TRBV12-3 or TRBV12-4 and TRBJ1-3; D call uncertain. V was trimmed by 6 bases and J by 0 bases, leaving 6 bases between them. The length of the CDR3 is 13 residues. CDR3 sequence: CASREDSGNTIYF. CDR3 DNA sequence: TGTGCCAGCAGGGAAGACTCTGGAAACACCATATATTTT.

The chain combines TRBV7-7 with TRBJ1-3; 11 bases are a match to TRBD1. J lost 2 bases, V lost 4 bases, and 1 base had no gene match. Germline loops: CDR1 SSHAT, CDR2 FNYEAQ (reference sequence). This CDR3 spans 15 amino acids. The CDR3 loop is CASSSGQGAGNTIYF. In DNA form, the CDR3 reads TGTGCCAGCAGCTCGGGACAGGGGGCTGGAAACACCATATATTTT.

J is TRBJ2-3 and V is TRBV11-1, with TRBD2 matching 10 bases. Trimming at V came to 5 bases and at J to 0 bases, leaving 14 bases not matched to a gene. Germline values: CDR1 SGHAT, CDR2 FQDESV (reference sequence). The CDR3 covers 19 residues. The DNA for the CDR3 is TGTGCCAGCAGCCCCCGCTCCGCTAGCGGGAGTTTTAGCACAGATACGCAGTATTTT. It encodes CASSPRSASGSFSTDTQYF.

V gene TRBV10-3 combines with J gene TRBJ2-2; 11 positions agree with TRBD1. The CDR3 spans 16 residues. Germline CDR1 ENHRY, CDR2 SYGVKD. V lost 4 bases, J lost 5 bases, and 6 bases stayed unmatched. The CDR3 loop reads CAISAPGQGGTGELFF. The CDR3 DNA reads as TGTGCCATCAGTGCCCCGGGACAGGGGGGAACCGGGGAGCTGTTTTTT.

This clonotype has a handful of counts. The chain has TRBV29-1 and TRBJ1-2; D is ambiguous. Trimming cost V 1 base and J 4 bases, with 7 bases left between them. The CDR3 covers 12 residues. The germline gives CDR1 SQVTM, CDR2 ANQGSEA. This CDR3 reads CSVEVGFYGYTF. CDR3 sequence (DNA): TGCAGCGTTGAAGTCGGGTTCTATGGCTACACCTTC. The complete variable domain, with remaining parts taken from reference TRBV29-1 and TRBJ1-2, reads SAVISQKPSRDICQRGTSLTIQCQVDSQVTMMFWYRQQPGQSLTLIATANQGSEATYESGFVIDKFPISRPNLTFSTLTVSNMSPEDSSIYLCSVEVGFYGYTFGSGTRLTVV.

This clonotype was picked up a small number of times. The chain combines TRBV6-2 or TRBV6-3 with TRBJ1-1, with 12 bases fitting TRBD1. Per the germline V gene, CDR1 is MNHEY and CDR2 is SVGEGT. V lost 4 bases to trimming and J lost 5 bases; unmatched junction nucleotides: 11. The CDR3 runs to 17 residues. CDR3 amino acids: CASSFLPGDRGRTEAFF. CDR3 DNA sequence: TGTGCCAGCAGTTTTCTCCCGGGGGACAGGGGGCGAACTGAAGCTTTCTTT.

The chain joins TRBV30 to TRBJ1-5; D call uncertain. The CDR3 contains 14 residues. The germline CDR1 and CDR2 sequences are GTSNPN and SVGIG (reference sequence). Trimming stripped 5 bases from V and 0 bases from J, with 11 bases between. The CDR3 here is CAWQSGNSNQPQHF. In DNA form, the CDR3 reads TGTGCCTGGCAGTCGGGGAATAGCAATCAGCCCCAGCATTTT.

The gene calls are TRBV6-6 and TRBJ1-2; unclear D gene. The CDR3 has 12 residues. Trimming left V 6 bases short and J 7 bases short, with 12 bases between. Germline lookup yields CDR1 MNHNY and CDR2 SVGAGI (reference sequence). This CDR3 is CASSRMTAGYTF. The CDR3 DNA reads TGTGCCAGCAGCCGAATGACGGCTGGCTACACCTTC.

This clonotype was recorded a few times. Written as DNA, the CDR3 is TGTGCCAGCAGCTTGGTCAGGGGGAGGACTAGCAATCAGCCCCAGCATTTT. It specifies CASSLVRGRTSNQPQHF. This chain joins TRBV7-8 and TRBJ1-5; the match to TRBD1 covers 7 bases. The CDR3 spans 17 residues. Trimming removed 3 bases from V and 0 bases from J; junction bases left unmatched: 8. Germline V gene data show CDR1 as SGHVS and CDR2 as FQNEAQ.

This clonotype was detected only a few times. The rearrangement joins TRBV15 to TRBJ2-2, with D tentatively TRBD1 or TRBD2 (6 bases each). The CDR3 is 16 residues long. V gave up 1 base and J gave up 5 bases, with 14 bases separating them. The V gene's germline CDR1 is LNHNV and CDR2 YYDKDF (reference sequence). DNA of the CDR3: TGTGCCACCAGCAGAGTAAGGGGGGCTAGTACCGGGGAGCTGTTTTTT. This translates into CATSRVRGASTGELFF.

About this clonotype itself: The junction departs from germline at one end; a sequencing error may be responsible. The genes are TRBV4-3 and TRBJ2-7, with a weak D call TRBD2 (6 bases). Germline V CDR1 and CDR2: LGHNA, YSLEER. This CDR3 region has 14 residues. Here the CDR3 reads CASSEDGTRGEQYF. The CDR3 DNA is TGCGCCAGCAGCGAAGACGGGACTCGGGGGGAGCAGTACTTC.

This clonotype was recorded many times. V gene TRBV27 combines with J gene TRBJ2-2; D possibly corresponds to TRBD2 (5 bases). The length of the CDR3 is 14 residues. The germline V gene has CDR1 MNHEY and CDR2 SMNVEV (reference sequence). The V end lost 1 base, the J end lost 4 bases, and 7 bases lay between the germline ends. This CDR3 is CASSLLAGTGELFF. As DNA, the CDR3 is TGTGCCAGCAGTTTATTGGCGGGCACCGGGGAGCTGTTTTTT.

The chain is built from TRBV6-2 or TRBV6-3 and TRBJ2-1; perhaps TRBD1 as D (6 bases). Germline lookup yields CDR1 MNHEY and CDR2 SVGEGT. The CDR3 spans 18 residues. V was trimmed by 2 bases and J by 7 bases, leaving 24 bases between them. The CDR3 DNA reads as TGTGCCAGCAGTTACACGTACAGGGAACCCAGGATGACGAATGAGCAGTTCTTC. Protein: CASSYTYREPRMTNEQFF.

V and J are TRBV6-1 and TRBJ2-3; TRBD1 matches 10 bases. This CDR3 has 16 residues. Germline V gene lookup returns CDR1 MNHNS and CDR2 SASEGT. V dropped 8 bases and J dropped 5; count of bases not matched to a gene: 13. This CDR3 is CASSIARQGARDTQYF. CDR3 nucleotides: TGTGCCAGCTCCATCGCACGACAGGGGGCGCGAGATACGCAGTATTTT.

V gene TRBV20-1 combines with J gene TRBJ2-5; D unclear. Trimming removed 4 bases at V and 4 bases at J, with 10 bases between. The germline V gene has CDR1 DFQATT and CDR2 SNEGSKA (reference sequence). This CDR3 has 12 amino acids. For the CDR3, the DNA is TGCAGTGCTATTGCGACGGGAGAGACCCAGTACTTC. Translating gives CSAIATGETQYF.

V and J are TRBV21-1 and TRBJ2-3; the table's D call of TRBD2 was not tested on the DNA. TRBV21-1 is a pseudogene. This CDR3 spans 13 amino acids. CDR3 in amino acids: CAIGLQGTDTQYF. Written as DNA, the CDR3 is TGTGCCATCGGACTACAAGGCACAGATACGCAGTATTTT.

The rearrangement joins TRBV20-1 to TRBJ2-2, with D perhaps assigned TRBD1 or TRBD2 (5 bases each). The germline V and J ends were trimmed by 1 base and 3 bases, with 12 bases remaining between them. This CDR3 region has 15 residues. The germline CDR1 and CDR2 sequences are DFQATT and SNEGSKA (reference sequence). The CDR3, as DNA: TGCAGTGCTAGAGGGGACCTAGCATACACCGGGGAGCTGTTTTTT. Translated: CSARGDLAYTGELFF.

This clonotype came up a few times. The chain uses TRBV5-1 and TRBJ2-3; TRBD1 matches at 8 bases. The trim removed 0 bases at V and 1 base at J, leaving 13 bases unmatched. CDR3 size: 19 residues. Germline V gene data show CDR1 as SGHRS and CDR2 as YFSETQ. The CDR3 DNA follows: TGCGCCAGCAGCTTGGAATCCCACAGGGGGACAGGAGGCACAGATACGCAGTATTTT. This translates into CASSLESHRGTGGTDTQYF.

The J gene is TRBJ2-2, the V gene TRBV2; D is uncertain. Germline V gene data show CDR1 as SNHLY and CDR2 as FYNNEI. V lost 1 base, J lost 0 bases, and 6 bases lay in between. The CDR3 covers 15 residues. The CDR3 here is CASSEEGTNTGELFF. The CDR3 DNA is TGTGCCAGCAGTGAAGAGGGAACGAACACCGGGGAGCTGTTTTTT. Variable domain in full (rest from reference TRBV2 and TRBJ2-2): EPEVTQTPSHQVTQMGQEVILRCVPISNHLYFYWYRQILGQKVEFLVSFYNNEISEKSEIFDDQFSVERPDGSNFTLKIRSTKLEDSAMYFCASSEEGTNTGELFFGEGSRLTVL.

This chain joins TRBV27 and TRBJ2-7; tentative D call: TRBD1 (6 bases). Germline V gives CDR1 MNHEY, CDR2 SMNVEV (reference sequence). With 0 bases removed from V and 6 bases from J, the gap between germline ends came to 12 bases. The CDR3 totals 14 residues. In DNA form, the CDR3 reads TGTGCCAGCAGTTTATCGTCGTACAGGGTCGAGCAGTACTTC. The encoded protein is CASSLSSYRVEQYF.